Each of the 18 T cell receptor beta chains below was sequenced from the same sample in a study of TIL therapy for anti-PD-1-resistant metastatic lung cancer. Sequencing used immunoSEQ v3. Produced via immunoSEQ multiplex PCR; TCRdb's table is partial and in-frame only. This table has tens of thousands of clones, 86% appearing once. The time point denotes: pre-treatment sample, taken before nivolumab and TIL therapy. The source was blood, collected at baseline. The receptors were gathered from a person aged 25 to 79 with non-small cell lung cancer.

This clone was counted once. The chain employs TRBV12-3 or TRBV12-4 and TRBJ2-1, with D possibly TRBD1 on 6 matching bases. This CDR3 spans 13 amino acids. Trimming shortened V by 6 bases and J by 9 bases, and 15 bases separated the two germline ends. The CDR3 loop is CASSLQGSGEQFF. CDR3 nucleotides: TGTGCCAGCAGCCTTCAGGGGTCCGGTGAGCAGTTCTTC.

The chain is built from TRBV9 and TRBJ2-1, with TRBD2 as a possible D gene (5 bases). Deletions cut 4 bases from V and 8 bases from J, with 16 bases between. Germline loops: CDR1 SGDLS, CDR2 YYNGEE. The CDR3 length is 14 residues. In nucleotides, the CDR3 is TGTGCCAGCAGCACTAGACCCGAAATCGATGAGCAGTTCTTC. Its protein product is CASSTRPEIDEQFF.

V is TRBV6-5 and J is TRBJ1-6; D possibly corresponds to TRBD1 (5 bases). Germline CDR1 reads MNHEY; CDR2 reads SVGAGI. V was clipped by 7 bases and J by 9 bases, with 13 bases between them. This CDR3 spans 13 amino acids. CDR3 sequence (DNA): TGTGCCAGCACGGGCAGGGAGGGTTCACCCCTCCACTTT. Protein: CASTGREGSPLHF.

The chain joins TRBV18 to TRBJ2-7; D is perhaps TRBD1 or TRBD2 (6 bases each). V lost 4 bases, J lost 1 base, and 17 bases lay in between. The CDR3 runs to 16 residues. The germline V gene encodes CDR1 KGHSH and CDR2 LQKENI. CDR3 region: CASSLGAGGKSYEQYF. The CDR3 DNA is TGTGCCAGCTCACTAGGTGCCGGGGGCAAGTCCTACGAGCAGTACTTC.

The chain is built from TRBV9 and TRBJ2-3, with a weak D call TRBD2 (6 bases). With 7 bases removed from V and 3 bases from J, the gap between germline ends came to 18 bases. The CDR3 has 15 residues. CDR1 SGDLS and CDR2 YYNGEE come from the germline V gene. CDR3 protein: CASRPGHGLTDTQYF. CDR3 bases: TGTGCCAGCCGACCGGGGCACGGACTAACAGATACGCAGTATTTT. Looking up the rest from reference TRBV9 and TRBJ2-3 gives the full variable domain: DSGVTQTPKHLITATGQRVTLRCSPRSGDLSVYWYQQSLDQGLQFLIQYYNGEERAKGNILERFSAQQFPDLHSELNLSSLELGDSALYFCASRPGHGLTDTQYFGPGTRLTVL.

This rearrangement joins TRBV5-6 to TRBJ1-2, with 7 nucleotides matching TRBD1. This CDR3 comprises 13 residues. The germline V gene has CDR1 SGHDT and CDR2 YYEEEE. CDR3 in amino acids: CASAPTGAYGYTF. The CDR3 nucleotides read TGTGCTAGCGCCCCCACAGGGGCCTATGGCTACACCTTC.

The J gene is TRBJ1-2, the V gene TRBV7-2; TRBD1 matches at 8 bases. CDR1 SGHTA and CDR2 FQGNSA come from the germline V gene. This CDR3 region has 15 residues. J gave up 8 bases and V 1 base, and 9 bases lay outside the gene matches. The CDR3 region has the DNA TGTGCCAGCAGCTTAGGTGGGGCAGGGGGCGTAGGCTACACCTTC. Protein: CASSLGGAGGVGYTF.

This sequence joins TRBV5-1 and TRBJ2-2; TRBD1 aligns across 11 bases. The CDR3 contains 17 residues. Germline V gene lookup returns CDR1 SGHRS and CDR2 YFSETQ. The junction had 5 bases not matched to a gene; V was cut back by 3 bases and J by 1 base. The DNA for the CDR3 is TGCGCCAGCAGCTCCGGGACAGGGGGTATGAACACCGGGGAGCTGTTTTTT. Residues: CASSSGTGGMNTGELFF.

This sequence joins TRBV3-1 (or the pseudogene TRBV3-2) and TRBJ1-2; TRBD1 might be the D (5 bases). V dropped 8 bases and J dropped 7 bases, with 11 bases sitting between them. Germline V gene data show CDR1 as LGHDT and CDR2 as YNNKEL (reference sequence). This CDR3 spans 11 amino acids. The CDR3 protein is CASGDRPGYTF. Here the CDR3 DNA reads TGTGCCAGCGGAGACAGACCTGGCTACACCTTC.

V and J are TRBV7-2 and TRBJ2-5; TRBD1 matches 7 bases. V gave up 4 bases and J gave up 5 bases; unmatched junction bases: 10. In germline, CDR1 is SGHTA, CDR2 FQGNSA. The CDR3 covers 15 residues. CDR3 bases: TGTGCCAGCAGCTCCTGGACAGGTGCTTCGGAGACCCAGTACTTC. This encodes CASSSWTGASETQYF. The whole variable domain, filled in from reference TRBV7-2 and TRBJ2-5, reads GAGVSQSPSNKVTEKGKDVELRCDPISGHTALYWYRQSLGQGLEFLIYFQGNSAPDKSGLPSDRFSAERTGGSVSTLTIQRTQQEDSAVYLCASSSWTGASETQYFGPGTRLLVL.

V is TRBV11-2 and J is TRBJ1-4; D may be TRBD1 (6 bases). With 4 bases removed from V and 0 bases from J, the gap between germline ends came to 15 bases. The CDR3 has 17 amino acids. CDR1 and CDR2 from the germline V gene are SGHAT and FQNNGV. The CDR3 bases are TGTGCCAGCAGCTCCCGTCAGGGGACTGCAACTAATGAAAAACTGTTTTTT. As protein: CASSSRQGTATNEKLFF.

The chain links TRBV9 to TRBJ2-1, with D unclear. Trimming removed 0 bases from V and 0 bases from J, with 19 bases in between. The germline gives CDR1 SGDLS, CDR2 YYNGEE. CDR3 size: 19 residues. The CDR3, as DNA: TGTGCCAGCAGCGTAGTGCCCCCCACCCCTAGGAGCTCCTACAATGAGCAGTTCTTC. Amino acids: CASSVVPPTPRSSYNEQFF.

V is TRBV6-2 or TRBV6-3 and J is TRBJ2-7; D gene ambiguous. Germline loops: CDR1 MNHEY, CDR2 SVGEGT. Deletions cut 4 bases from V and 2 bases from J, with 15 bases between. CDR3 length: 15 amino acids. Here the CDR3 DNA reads TGTGCCAGCAGTTCGACCCTTACGGGTACCTACGAGCAGTACTTC. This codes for CASSSTLTGTYEQYF.

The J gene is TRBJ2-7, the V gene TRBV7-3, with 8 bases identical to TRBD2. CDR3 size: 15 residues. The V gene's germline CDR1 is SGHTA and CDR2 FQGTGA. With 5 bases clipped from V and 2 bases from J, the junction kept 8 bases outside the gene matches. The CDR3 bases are TGTGCCAGCAGCCCCCATAGCGGGACGGCCTACGAGCAGTACTTC. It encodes CASSPHSGTAYEQYF.

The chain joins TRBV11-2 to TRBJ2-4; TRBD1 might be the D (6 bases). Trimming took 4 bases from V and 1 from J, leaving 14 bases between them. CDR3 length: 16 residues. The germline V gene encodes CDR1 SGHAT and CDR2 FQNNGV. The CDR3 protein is CASSSTGLGAKNIQYF. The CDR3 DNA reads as TGTGCCAGCAGCTCAACAGGGCTAGGGGCCAAAAACATTCAGTACTTC.

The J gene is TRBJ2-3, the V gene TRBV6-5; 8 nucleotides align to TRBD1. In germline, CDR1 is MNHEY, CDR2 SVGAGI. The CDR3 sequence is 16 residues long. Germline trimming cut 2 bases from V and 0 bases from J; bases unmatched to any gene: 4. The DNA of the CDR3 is TGTGCCAGCAGTTACCAGGGACAGGTCAGCACAGATACGCAGTATTTT. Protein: CASSYQGQVSTDTQYF.

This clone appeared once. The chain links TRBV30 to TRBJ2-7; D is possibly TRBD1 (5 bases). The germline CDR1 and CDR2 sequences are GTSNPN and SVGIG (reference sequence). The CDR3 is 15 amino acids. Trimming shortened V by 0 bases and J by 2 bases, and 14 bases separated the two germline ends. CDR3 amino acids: CAWSVARGITYEQYF. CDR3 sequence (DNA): TGTGCCTGGAGTGTAGCTAGGGGCATCACCTACGAGCAGTACTTC.

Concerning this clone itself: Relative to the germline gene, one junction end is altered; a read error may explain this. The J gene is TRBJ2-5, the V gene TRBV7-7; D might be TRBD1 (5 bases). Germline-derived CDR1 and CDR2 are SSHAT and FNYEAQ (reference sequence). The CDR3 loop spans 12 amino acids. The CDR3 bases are TGTGCTAGCAGCTTTTCAGGGGAGACCCAGTACTTC. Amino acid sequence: CASSFSGETQYF. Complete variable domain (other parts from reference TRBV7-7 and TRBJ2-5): GAGVSQSPRYKVTKRGQDVTLRCDPISSHATLYWYQQALGQGPEFLTYFNYEAQPDKSGLPSDRFSAERPEGSISTLTIQRTEQRDSAMYRCASSFSGETQYFGPGTRLLVL.